The rows below give T cell receptor beta chains drawn from one sample of a study of T cell responses to AZD1222 COVID-19 vaccine. Repertoires were generated with immunoSEQ multiplex PCR, while TCRdb's copy carries only in-frame clones and drops some. Of 55,000 to 70,000 clones listed, roughly 90% were seen once; the top ten hold 7.8%. The starting material was peripheral blood, obtained on day 0 of AZD1222 vaccination. The receptors here all came from an adult in good health. Both conserved end residues are part of each CDR3. D genes are given only for firm matches. Size values are once, few and many counts, or a class for expanded clones, and some rows have none.

J,size,D,length,V,DNA,CDR3
TRBJ2-2,.,TRBD1,16,TRBV19,TGTGCCAGTAGGCCAGGACAGGGGGCTAACACCGGGGAGCTGTTTTTT,CASRPGQGANTGELFF
TRBJ1-6,.,.,14,TRBV13,TGTGCCAGCAGCCCAATGACAGATAATTCACCCCTCCACTTT,CASSPMTDNSPLHF
TRBJ1-1,.,.,14,TRBV18,TGTGCCAGCTCACCACTAGGGGTGGACACTGAAGCTTTCTTT,CASSPLGVDTEAFF
TRBJ1-3,.,.,14,TRBV27,TGTGCCAGCAGTTCAGCAGGGGTTGGAAACACCATATATTTT,CASSSAGVGNTIYF
TRBJ1-3,.,TRBD1,14,TRBV15,TGTGCCACCAGCAGTGGGGACAGCAGGTACACCATATATTTT,CATSSGDSRYTIYF
TRBJ1-1,.,.,14,TRBV14,TGTGCCAGCAGCCAAGTCTGGGGGAACACTGAAGCTTTCTTT,CASSQVWGNTEAFF
TRBJ2-2,.,.,14,TRBV6-4,TGTGCCAGCAGTGACTCAGCGGACACCGGGGAGCTGTTTTTT,CASSDSADTGELFF
TRBJ1-2,.,.,19,TRBV12-2,TGTGCAAGTCGCTTAGCGGGGTTGGTTCTGAGGCTCTCTCAGTATGGCTACACCTTC,CASRLAGLVLRLSQYGYTF
TRBJ1-3,.,.,14,TRBV27,TGTGCCAGCAGTTTAGGGGCAGGGAGGAACACCATATATTTT,CASSLGAGRNTIYF
TRBJ1-2,.,.,14,TRBV2,TGTGCCAGCAGGGGGGATGGACTGCGCTCTGGCTACACCTTC,CASRGDGLRSGYTF
TRBJ2-1,few,TRBD2,16,TRBV6-4,TGTGCCAGCAGTTCCCTAGCGGGAGATAAATACAATGAGCAGTTCTTC,CASSSLAGDKYNEQFF
TRBJ2-2,.,.,14,TRBV19,TGTGCCAGTAGACCGGGATGGGGCACCGGGGAGCTGTTTTTT,CASRPGWGTGELFF
TRBJ2-3,.,.,14,TRBV7-2,TGTGCCAGCAACATAGGAGGGAGCACAGATACGCAGTATTTT,CASNIGGSTDTQYF
TRBJ1-5,.,.,16,TRBV3-1/TRBV3-2,TGTGCCAGCAGCCAAGGGGCGGGCTTTAGCAATCAGCCCCAGCATTTT,CASSQGAGFSNQPQHF
TRBJ2-1,.,TRBD2,17,TRBV3-1/TRBV3-2,TGTGCCAGCAGCCAAGATTATGGCGCGGGAGCCCCACGGGAGCAGTTCTTC,CASSQDYGAGAPREQFF
TRBJ2-3,.,.,14,TRBV5-1,TGCGCCAGCAGCTTGGCTAAAAGCACAGATACGCAGTATTTT,CASSLAKSTDTQYF
TRBJ1-3,.,.,13,TRBV7-2,TGTGCCAACAGCTTTAACCGGGGGTACACCATATATTTT,CANSFNRGYTIYF
TRBJ2-5,.,TRBD1,17,TRBV11-2,TGTGCCAGCAGTTCGGGACAGAACTACCTGTACCAAGAGACCCAGTACTTC,CASSSGQNYLYQETQYF
TRBJ2-7,.,TRBD2,16,TRBV6-6,TGTGCCAGCAGTAGGGGACTAGCGGGACGGTCCTACGAGCAGTACTTC,CASSRGLAGRSYEQYF
TRBJ2-6,.,.,17,TRBV5-1,TGCGCCAGCAGCTTGGACTCGGGGAGCTCTGGGGCCAACGTCCTGACTTTC,CASSLDSGSSGANVLTF
TRBJ2-3,.,TRBD2,16,TRBV7-9,TGTGCCAGCAGCTCCGCACCGGGACTAGCCACAGATACGCAGTATTTT,CASSSAPGLATDTQYF
TRBJ1-5,.,.,17,TRBV7-8,TGTGCCAGCAGCTTAGACCCCTCAGGGAAGGGGGATCAGCCCCAGCATTTT,CASSLDPSGKGDQPQHF
TRBJ2-7,.,TRBD2,14,TRBV19,TGTGCCAGTACCCCCGGGGGGGACACCTACGAGCAGTACTTC,CASTPGGDTYEQYF
TRBJ1-3,.,.,14,TRBV18,TGTGCCAGCTCACCCGGGAGACGTGGAAACACCATATATTTT,CASSPGRRGNTIYF
TRBJ2-3,.,.,17,TRBV11-2,TGTGCCAGCAGCCACCCCCAGCGGAGACGAGGCACAGATACGCAGTATTTT,CASSHPQRRRGTDTQYF
TRBJ2-7,.,.,14,TRBV29-1,TGCAGCGTAGACCGGGGCGGTAGCTCCTACGAGCAGTACTTC,CSVDRGGSSYEQYF
TRBJ2-4,.,TRBD1,15,TRBV3-1/TRBV3-2,TGTGCCAGCAGCCCGTTGGACAGGAGCAAAAACATTCAGTACTTC,CASSPLDRSKNIQYF
TRBJ2-1,.,TRBD2,18,TRBV7-2,TGTGCCAGCAGCTTAGCCCGAAGGGGTGGCGGGAGGAACAATGAGCAGTTCTTC,CASSLARRGGGRNNEQFF
TRBJ2-7,.,.,12,TRBV11-3,TGTGCCAGCAGCTCGGACAGCTACGAGCAGTACTTC,CASSSDSYEQYF
TRBJ2-2,.,.,14,TRBV10-1,TGCGCCAGCAGCCTCGGACTTAACACCGGGGAGCTGTTTTTT,CASSLGLNTGELFF
TRBJ1-5,.,TRBD1,14,TRBV19,TGTGCCAGTAGGGAGACAGGGCTAGGGCAGCCCCAGCATTTT,CASRETGLGQPQHF
TRBJ2-7,.,.,13,TRBV5-4,TGTGCCAGCAGCTCTAGGAACTCCTACGAGCAGTACTTC,CASSSRNSYEQYF
TRBJ2-7,.,TRBD2,14,TRBV28,TGTGCCAGCAGTTTAAGGCTAGCGGGACGCGAGCAGTACTTC,CASSLRLAGREQYF
TRBJ2-3,.,TRBD2,16,TRBV11-2,TGTGCCAGCAGCTTAGCCCTAGCGGGAGCGACAGATACGCAGTATTTT,CASSLALAGATDTQYF